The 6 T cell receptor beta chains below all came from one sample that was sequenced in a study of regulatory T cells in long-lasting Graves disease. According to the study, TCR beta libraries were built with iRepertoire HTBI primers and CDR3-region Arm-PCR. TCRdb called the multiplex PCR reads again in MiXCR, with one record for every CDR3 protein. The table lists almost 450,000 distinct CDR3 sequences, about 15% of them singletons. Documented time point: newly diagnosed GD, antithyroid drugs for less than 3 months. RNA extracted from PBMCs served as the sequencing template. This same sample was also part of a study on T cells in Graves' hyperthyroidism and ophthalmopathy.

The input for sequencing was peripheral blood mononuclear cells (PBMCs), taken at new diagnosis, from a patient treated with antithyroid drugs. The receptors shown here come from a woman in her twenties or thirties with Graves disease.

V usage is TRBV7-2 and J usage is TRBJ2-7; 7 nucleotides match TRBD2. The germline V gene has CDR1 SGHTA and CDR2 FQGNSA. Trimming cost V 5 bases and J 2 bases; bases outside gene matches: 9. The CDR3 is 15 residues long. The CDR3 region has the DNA TGTGCCAGCAGCCCTTCAAGCGGGGCCCCCTACGAGCAGTACTTC. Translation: CASSPSSGAPYEQYF.

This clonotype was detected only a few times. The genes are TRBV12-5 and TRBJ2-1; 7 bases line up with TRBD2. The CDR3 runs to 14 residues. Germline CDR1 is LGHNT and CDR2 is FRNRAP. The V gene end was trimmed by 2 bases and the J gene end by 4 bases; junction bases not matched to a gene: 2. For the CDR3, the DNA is TGTGCTAGTGGTTTGAGCGGGGTTTACAATGAGCAGTTCTTC. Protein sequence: CASGLSGVYNEQFF.

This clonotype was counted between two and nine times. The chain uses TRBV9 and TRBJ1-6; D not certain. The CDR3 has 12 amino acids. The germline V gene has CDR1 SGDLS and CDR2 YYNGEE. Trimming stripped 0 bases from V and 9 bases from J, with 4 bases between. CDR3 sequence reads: CASSVDSSPLHF. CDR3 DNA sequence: TGTGCCAGCAGCGTAGACTCTTCACCCCTCCACTTT.

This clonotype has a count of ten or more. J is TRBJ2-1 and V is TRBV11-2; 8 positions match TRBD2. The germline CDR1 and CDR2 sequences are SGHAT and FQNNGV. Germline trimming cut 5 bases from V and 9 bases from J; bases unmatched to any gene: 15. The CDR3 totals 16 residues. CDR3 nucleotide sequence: TGTGCCAGCAGCCCTCGCCTCTCTGGACTAGCCGGTGAGCAGTTCTTC. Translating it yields CASSPRLSGLAGEQFF.

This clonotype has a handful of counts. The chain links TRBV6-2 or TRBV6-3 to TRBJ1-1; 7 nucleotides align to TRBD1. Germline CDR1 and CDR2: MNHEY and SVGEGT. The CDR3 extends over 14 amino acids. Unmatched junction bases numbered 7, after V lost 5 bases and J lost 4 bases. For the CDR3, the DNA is TGTGCCAGCAGTGACAGGGTCTCCCTCACTGAAGCTTTCTTT. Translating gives CASSDRVSLTEAFF.

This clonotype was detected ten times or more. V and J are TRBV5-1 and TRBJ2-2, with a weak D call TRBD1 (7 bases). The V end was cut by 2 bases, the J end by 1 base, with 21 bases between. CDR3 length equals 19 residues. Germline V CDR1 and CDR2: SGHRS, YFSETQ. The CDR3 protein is CASSFRQGGGNQNTGELFF. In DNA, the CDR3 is TGCGCCAGCAGCTTCAGACAGGGAGGCGGGAACCAGAACACCGGGGAGCTGTTTTTT.